Reported below is one T cell receptor (beta chain). The specificity of this receptor is unknown. Within one base of it there is no much larger clone, and no base qualities were kept. The sample is drawn from a study of cytomegalovirus exposure and HLA in healthy donors (TCRdb year 2017). About the full investigation: According to a later analysis, one platform produced both the 110 or so validation repertoires and the roughly 660 repertoires of the first cohort. To predict cytomegalovirus infection status, the study combined high-throughput TCR immunosequencing, statistical association of individual TCRs with disease status, and machine learning. A separate validation cohort of 100 to 150 different subjects was used in addition to the 666-subject first cohort. The aim of the study was to test whether cataloging public T cell receptors could identify signatures of past pathogen exposure. On the study overall, not on this receptor specifically: In both the original and validation cohorts, the classifier was reported to diagnose cytomegalovirus status with high specificity and sensitivity. A later analysis lacked HLA typing for the validation cohort, so it scored co-occurrence in that cohort across all 120 or so repertoires. It was suggested by the authors that the approach could potentially be generalized to other disease states and immunological phenotypes. The study listed approximately 150 TCR beta chains as associated with cytomegalovirus. In a later analysis, TCRs clustered in the first cohort were found to also tend to co-occur in the approximately 110 validation repertoires, with approximately 95% of cluster scores above 0. A few of the identified cytomegalovirus-associated TCR beta chains were confirmed in vitro to be specific for cytomegalovirus antigens. Most TCR sequences were seen in very few donors, while some public TCRs were found in many individuals.

Separate from the approximately 670-subject first cohort, the validation cohort of 120 subjects was the group to which the donors belonged. The protocol used for the library was the immunoSEQ multiplex PCR assay. The original methods were these. A statistical classification framework was built for diagnosing cytomegalovirus status from the catalog of TCR beta chain sequences. The immuneACCESS repertoire file appears here via TCRdb, limited to in-frame rearrangements. These files lack a portion of the clones; in checked studies, under half of the deficit traces to unresolved V genes, and the cause of the others is not known. The V and J calls and clone size come from that table; D and trimming were worked out from the DNA. A total of approximately 300,000 clones appear in this sample, 86% of them only once. 0.65% to 0.85% of the sample comes from the top ten. This receptor was taken from a woman aged 18-35 years in good health and CMV-seronegative. The sequencing sample was made of PBMCs.

For the CDR3, the sequence is CASSQSGLAGDEQYF. The nucleotide sequence is given as TGTGCCAGCAGCCAGTCGGGCCTAGCGGGAGACGAGCAGTACTTC. The V and J segments used are TRBV7-7 and TRBJ2-7; the central 10 bases match TRBD2. V lost 5 bases and J lost 5 bases, and the count of bases not matched to a germline gene is 9. From a lookup of the germline V gene (reference sequence), CDR1 and CDR2 are SSHAT and FNYEAQ. The CDR3 numbers 15 residues from cysteine through phenylalanine. Of the read, only the CDR3 DNA is kept; its 45 bases are in frame from base 1.